These 16 T cell receptor beta chains came from one sample sequenced in a study of blood T cell repertoires in COVID-19. Profiling relied on immunoSEQ multiplex PCR, and the TCRdb table lists in-frame clones only, not all of them. The sample yields approximately 350,000 clones, 86% seen once. The sequencing sample was made of peripheral blood. These receptors were taken from a woman aged 55-70 years with COVID-19, enrolled during active disease.

The chain couples TRBV4-3 to TRBJ1-4; D ambiguous. Per germline, CDR1 LGHNA and CDR2 YSLEER. The germline V and J ends were trimmed by 0 bases and 7 bases, with 6 bases remaining between them. The CDR3 is 13 amino acids. This CDR3 reads CASSQDLSEKLFF. The CDR3 DNA is TGCGCCAGCAGCCAAGATCTAAGTGAAAAACTGTTTTTT.

The chain is built from TRBV24-1 and TRBJ1-1; D gene ambiguous. This CDR3 is built from 12 residues. V lost 8 bases and J lost 5, with 11 bases in between. The germline V gene has CDR1 KGHDR and CDR2 SFDVKD. Here the CDR3 DNA reads TGTGCCACCACGGGAGGAAGGACTGAAGCTTTCTTT. Translation: CATTGGRTEAFF.

The CDR3 DNA sequence: TGTGCCAGCAGCCTGGACAGCTATAGCAATCAGCCCCAGCATTTT. This gives the protein CASSLDSYSNQPQHF. V and J are TRBV6-6 and TRBJ1-5; tentative D call: TRBD1 (6 bases). Germline CDR1 and CDR2: MNHNY and SVGAGI (reference sequence). Trimming took off 6 bases at V and 0 bases at J, with 12 bases between the two ends. This CDR3 comprises 15 residues.

V gene TRBV27 combines with J gene TRBJ2-2, with D unclear. The V end was cut by 5 bases, the J end by 3 bases, with 7 bases between. The CDR3 is made up of 13 amino acids. Germline lookup yields CDR1 MNHEY and CDR2 SMNVEV (reference sequence). The CDR3 is CASSVLYTGELFF. In nucleotides, the CDR3 is TGTGCCAGCAGTGTATTATACACCGGGGAGCTGTTTTTT.

The J gene is TRBJ1-5, the V gene TRBV18, with 10 bases identical to TRBD1. Germline V lookup: CDR1 KGHSH, CDR2 LQKENI. CDR3 size: 15 residues. V was pared by 3 bases and J by 7 bases, with 6 bases of the junction left unmatched. The CDR3 DNA reads as TGTGCCAGCTCACCCGGGACAGGGGAATCGCAGCCCCAGCATTTT. Encoded protein: CASSPGTGESQPQHF. The complete variable domain, with remaining parts taken from reference TRBV18 and TRBJ1-5, reads NAGVMQNPRHLVRRRGQEARLRCSPMKGHSHVYWYRQLPEEGLKFMVYLQKENIIDESGMPKERFSAEFPKEGPSILRIQQVVRGDSAAYFCASSPGTGESQPQHFGDGTRLSIL.

The chain joins TRBV5-6 to TRBJ2-7; the D is unclear. Trimming shortened V by 0 bases and J by 0 bases, and 7 bases separated the two germline ends. This CDR3 has 14 amino acids. CDR1 SGHDT and CDR2 YYEEEE come from the germline V gene. CDR3 residues: CASSLGLVSYEQYF. The CDR3 DNA reads as TGTGCCAGCAGCTTGGGTTTAGTCTCCTACGAGCAGTACTTC.

This chain links TRBV5-1 with TRBJ2-3; D is undetermined. The V end lost 0 bases, the J end lost 2 bases, and 7 bases lay between the germline ends. The germline gives CDR1 SGHRS, CDR2 YFSETQ. The CDR3 runs 14 residues. The CDR3 sequence: CASSLGAITDTQYF. The CDR3 DNA reads as TGCGCCAGCAGCTTGGGAGCAATCACAGATACGCAGTATTTT.

The chain employs TRBV6-5 and TRBJ2-7; D may be TRBD2 (5 bases). CDR3 length: 15 amino acids. Germline V lookup: CDR1 MNHEY, CDR2 SVGAGI. V was clipped by 0 bases and J by 6 bases, with 15 bases between them. The CDR3 region is CASSYSEVVRSEQYF. The CDR3 nucleotides are TGTGCCAGCAGTTACTCGGAGGTAGTGAGGAGCGAGCAGTACTTC.

This clone was seen a single time. V gene TRBV7-9 combines with J gene TRBJ1-2; D is unclear. V gave up 0 bases and J gave up 0 bases, with 8 bases separating them. Per the germline V gene, CDR1 is SEHNR and CDR2 is FQNEAQ (reference sequence). The CDR3 is 15 amino acids. The CDR3 loop reads CASSLATVANYGYTF. The CDR3 nucleotides read TGTGCCAGCAGCTTAGCTACGGTAGCTAACTATGGCTACACCTTC.

The CDR3 DNA follows: TGTGCCAGCAGCCAAGGGACTAGCGGGGTGAGCTCCTACAATGAGCAGTTCTTC. Protein sequence: CASSQGTSGVSSYNEQFF. The V call is TRBV14, the J call TRBJ2-1; TRBD2 matches at 12 bases. Trimming took 1 base from V and 0 from J; bases not matched to a gene: 4. This CDR3 has 18 residues. The V gene's germline CDR1 is SGHDN and CDR2 FVKESK.

J is TRBJ2-1 and V is TRBV7-2; D uncertain. This CDR3 has 14 residues. Germline V gene lookup returns CDR1 SGHTA and CDR2 FQGNSA. Trimming pared 5 bases from V and 2 bases from J, leaving 10 bases between. The CDR3 DNA is TGTGCCAGCAGCCTACTACCTCCCTACAATGAGCAGTTCTTC. It is translated as CASSLLPPYNEQFF.

A single count supports this clone. The chain joins TRBV6-1 to TRBJ1-1; D unclear. The CDR3 runs to 16 residues. Per the germline V gene, CDR1 is MNHNS and CDR2 is SASEGT. Trimming shortened V by 3 bases and J by 5 bases, and 19 bases separated the two germline ends. The CDR3 DNA reads as TGTGCCAGCAGTGATTTCGGGCACCCAAGAGGGACTGAAGCTTTCTTT. Its translation: CASSDFGHPRGTEAFF.

The chain is built from TRBV3-1 (or the pseudogene TRBV3-2) and TRBJ2-7; 7 positions agree with TRBD1. The V gene's germline CDR1 is LGHDT and CDR2 YNNKEL (reference sequence). V lost 4 bases to trimming and J lost 3 bases; unmatched junction nucleotides: 9. The CDR3 has 15 residues. In nucleotides, the CDR3 is TGTGCCAGCAGCCCGACCCGGGACAGTGTCTACGAGCAGTACTTC. Its translation: CASSPTRDSVYEQYF.

This clone appeared once. The chain joins TRBV2 to TRBJ1-1, with 7 bases that match TRBD1. V trimming: 6 bases; J trimming: 7 bases; junction bases outside the gene matches: 14. The CDR3 spans 15 residues. Germline lookup yields CDR1 SNHLY and CDR2 FYNNEI. The CDR3 nucleotides read TGTGCCAGCAGGGCGCAGACAGGGAGCGGGGGTGAAGCTTTCTTT. This translates into CASRAQTGSGGEAFF.

This chain joins TRBV5-4 and TRBJ1-4; 8 bases are shared with TRBD1. Germline V gene data show CDR1 as SGHNT and CDR2 as YYREEE (reference sequence). Trimming removed 3 bases from V and 7 bases from J; junction bases left unmatched: 5. The CDR3 runs 14 residues. This CDR3 is CASSSDDRGEKLFF. DNA for the CDR3: TGTGCCAGCAGCTCGGACGACAGGGGTGAAAAACTGTTTTTT.

V is TRBV5-4 and J is TRBJ1-1, with 8 bases matching TRBD1. V lost 4 bases, J lost 4 bases, and 15 bases stayed unmatched. Looked up from germline, CDR1 is SGHNT and CDR2 is YYREEE (reference sequence). The CDR3 is 17 amino acids. The CDR3 sequence: CASSRGSARGHGTEAFF. The CDR3, as DNA: TGTGCCAGCAGCCGGGGGTCGGCCAGGGGGCATGGCACTGAAGCTTTCTTT. Full variable domain (remainder filled in from reference TRBV5-4 and TRBJ1-1): ETGVTQSPTHLIKTRGQQVTLRCSSQSGHNTVSWYQQALGQGPQFIFQYYREEENGRGNFPPRFSGLQFPNYSSELNVNALELDDSALYLCASSRGSARGHGTEAFFGQGTRLTVV.